This T cell receptor beta chain came from a study of identical twins. V was pared by 5 bases and J by 8 bases, with 11 bases between. The CDR3 spans 12 residues. Looked up from germline, CDR1 is WNHNN and CDR2 is SYGVQD (reference sequence). TCRdb itself ran the 5' RACE reads through MiXCR, one entry per CDR3 protein. Of 250,000 or so distinct CDR3 sequences in the sample, around 6.6% were seen once. The sample was also reused in another study, on yellow fever vaccine responses in identical twins.

The receptor's source is a woman aged 18-30 years in good health. The V gene is TRBV10-1, the J gene TRBJ2-3, with a possible D match to TRBD1 (6 bases). The sample taken for sequencing was memory (CD45RO+) T cells sorted from blood. The CDR3 DNA sequence: TGCGCCAGCAGTCAACTAGGGGGTACGCAGTATTTT. It encodes CASSQLGGTQYF.